The rows below give T cell receptor beta chains drawn from one sample of a study of shared clonotypes between healthy human individuals. Method: immunoSEQ multiplex PCR; TCRdb's copy keeps in-frame clones and lacks some. This sample yields approximately 940,000 clones, of which less than 85% are seen a single time; roughly 1.5% belongs to the top ten. Sequenced sample: memory CD4+ T cells sorted from blood. These receptors were taken from a man younger than 35 in good health. Each CDR3 is given with its conserved first and last residue. A D gene is named only where the DNA matches it firmly. Clone size is not always given. Where it is, it says once, few, many or a class for expanded clones.

size: -; J: TRBJ2-1; V: TRBV5-4; length: 15; D: TRBD1; DNA: TGTGCCAGCAGCCAGGACAGGAGCTCCTACAATGAGCAGTTCTTC; CDR3: CASSQDRSSYNEQFF
size: -; J: TRBJ1-2; V: TRBV25-1; length: 14; D: -; DNA: TGTGCCAGCAGTTCTCGAGGAGTGAACTATGGCTACACCTTC; CDR3: CASSSRGVNYGYTF
size: -; J: TRBJ2-5; V: TRBV19; length: 15; D: -; DNA: TGTGCCAGTAGACTCAGTATGGGGCAGTCTGAGACCCAGTACTTC; CDR3: CASRLSMGQSETQYF
size: many; J: TRBJ1-1; V: TRBV5-5; length: 13; D: -; DNA: TGTGCCAGCAGCTTACCCGAGGGCACTGAAGCTTTCTTT; CDR3: CASSLPEGTEAFF
size: -; J: TRBJ2-1; V: TRBV9; length: 14; D: -; DNA: TGTGCCAGCAGCGTAACAGCTACCTACAATGAGCAGTTCTTC; CDR3: CASSVTATYNEQFF
size: -; J: TRBJ2-7; V: TRBV7-8; length: 12; D: -; DNA: TGTGCCAGCAGTGGAGTGCGGGGCGAGCAGTACTTC; CDR3: CASSGVRGEQYF
size: once; J: TRBJ1-2; V: TRBV9; length: 15; D: TRBD1; DNA: TGTGCCAGCAGCGTACAAGGACAGGGGAGGTATGGCTACACCTTC; CDR3: CASSVQGQGRYGYTF
size: -; J: TRBJ2-3; V: TRBV4-1; length: 16; D: -; DNA: TGCGCCAGCAGCCAAGTTAGTATAATAGAGAAAGATACGCAGTATTTT; CDR3: CASSQVSIIEKDTQYF
size: -; J: TRBJ2-3; V: TRBV5-1; length: 13; D: -; DNA: TGCGCCAGCAGCAACCAACGAACAGATACGCAGTATTTT; CDR3: CASSNQRTDTQYF
size: -; J: TRBJ2-5; V: TRBV27; length: 13; D: -; DNA: TGTGCCAACGCGCGCAGGGCTCAAGAGACCCAGTACTTC; CDR3: CANARRAQETQYF
size: -; J: TRBJ1-1; V: TRBV6-1; length: 14; D: TRBD1; DNA: TGTGCCAGCAGTCGACAGGGGGCTACCACTGAAGCTTTCTTT; CDR3: CASSRQGATTEAFF
size: -; J: TRBJ1-4; V: TRBV30; length: 12; D: -; DNA: TGTGCCACAAAGGAGGGAGAAAGGAAGCTGTTTTTT; CDR3: CATKEGERKLFF
size: -; J: TRBJ2-5; V: TRBV10-2; length: 16; D: TRBD2; DNA: TGCGCCAGCCGAGGCGGACTAGCGGGAGTCCAAGAGACCCAGTACTTC; CDR3: CASRGGLAGVQETQYF
size: -; J: TRBJ1-4; V: TRBV6-6; length: 14; D: TRBD1; DNA: TGTGCCAGCAGAAGGACAGGGGGCGAGGAAAAACTGTTTTTT; CDR3: CASRRTGGEEKLFF
size: -; J: TRBJ2-1; V: TRBV28; length: 15; D: -; DNA: TGTGCCAGCAGTTTAGGCCCCTCGTCGGGGGTCGAGCAGTTCTTC; CDR3: CASSLGPSSGVEQFF
size: many; J: TRBJ1-6; V: TRBV10-2; length: 13; D: -; DNA: TGCGCCAGCAGGGGGGATTGGAATTCACCCCTCCACTTT; CDR3: CASRGDWNSPLHF
size: -; J: TRBJ2-5; V: TRBV7-2; length: 15; D: TRBD2; DNA: TGTGCCAGCAGCTTAGGTCTAGCGGGTTGGGAGACCCAGTACTTC; CDR3: CASSLGLAGWETQYF